Each of the 2 T cell receptor beta chains below was sequenced from the same sample in a study of human T cells and chemical hapten exposure. TCRdb analysed the RACE reads with MiXCR anew, one entry per CDR3 protein. The sample consists of 49,000 or so distinct CDR3 sequences, nearly 4.5% of them appearing once. Time point described: healthy volunteer bleed at 2 weeks. Unfractionated whole blood was the source of the extracted total RNA. Material: whole blood. All receptors come from a human donor in good health. Some clones in this sample may be carry-over from other donors' samples.

This clonotype was detected many times. This rearrangement joins TRBV5-4 to TRBJ2-5; the match to TRBD2 covers 9 bases. The CDR3 extends over 17 amino acids. In germline, CDR1 is SGHNT, CDR2 YYREEE (reference sequence). After removal of 0 bases from V and 5 bases from J, the junction contained 11 bases not matched to a gene. CDR3 DNA: TGTGCCAGCAGCTTGGGGGATAGCGGGAGCTTCATCGAGACCCAGTACTTC. This sequence encodes CASSLGDSGSFIETQYF.

This clonotype was seen at least ten times. The rearrangement uses TRBV2 and TRBJ2-2; the match to TRBD2 covers 8 bases. Germline V lookup: CDR1 SNHLY, CDR2 FYNNEI. V lost 6 bases and J lost 5; bases outside the gene matches: 14. The CDR3 runs 17 residues. For the CDR3, the DNA is TGTGCCAGCAGCCCCAGGAGCGGGAGAGGAAGAACCGGGGAGCTGTTTTTT. It encodes CASSPRSGRGRTGELFF.